This T cell receptor (beta chain) is drawn from a study of cytomegalovirus exposure and HLA in healthy donors. Notes on the study in general: Most TCR beta V segments were productive about 87% or about 30% of the time in an earlier analysis. It was reported that the classifier diagnosed cytomegalovirus status with high specificity and sensitivity in both the original and validation cohorts. Later on, an analysis tied around 17,000 TCR beta sequences to HLA alleles at 0.05 false discovery rate. Judged likely to be a sequencing artifact was a cluster of highly shared sequence variants.

About this clone: Antigen unknown.

60 Vbeta and 13 Jbeta primers were used in PCR. Measured with immunoSEQ multiplex PCR; TCRdb has only the in-frame clones, and not every one. The sample carries 150,000 to 200,000 clones, approximately 79% recorded once. Trimming removed 5 bases at V and 12 bases at J, with 29 bases between. This CDR3 region has 15 residues. Germline values: CDR1 GTSNPN, CDR2 SVGIG (reference sequence). The sequence derives from a woman aged 45 to 65 in good health and CMV-seropositive. Sequences were obtained from PBMCs. The rearrangement uses TRBV30 and TRBJ2-7; D perhaps matches TRBD1 (6 bases). CDR3 bases: TGTGCCTGGTACAGGGTAGGGTGTCCCAGCGAAGTTACGTACTTC. Encoded protein: CAWYRVGCPSEVTYF.